A selection of T cell receptor beta chains follows, all from one sample in a study of blood T cell repertoires in COVID-19. Here immunoSEQ multiplex PCR was the method, and the copy in TCRdb shows in-frame clones only, minus some. The sample has a few hundred thousand clones, 89% seen once; the top ten hold approximately 4.1%. Sequencing input: peripheral blood. The receptors here all came from an older woman with COVID-19, enrolled during active disease. Each CDR3 is given with its conserved first and last residue. The order of the fields is V gene, D gene, J gene, clone size, CDR3 protein, CDR3 DNA. A D gene is named only where the DNA matches it firmly. Rows give clone size only sometimes, using once, few, many, or a class for an expanded clone.

V: TRBV11-2; D: -; J: TRBJ2-2; size: -; CDR3: CASSLGGSNTGELFF; DNA: TGTGCCAGCAGCCTCGGAGGGTCGAACACCGGGGAGCTGTTTTTT
V: TRBV29-1; D: TRBD2; J: TRBJ2-3; size: -; CDR3: CSVETGGGPKWEQYF; DNA: TGCAGCGTTGAAACTGGCGGGGGGCCGAAATGGGAGCAGTATTTT
V: TRBV5-1; D: TRBD1; J: TRBJ1-2; size: once; CDR3: CASRDREGGYTF; DNA: TGCGCCAGCAGGGACAGGGAAGGCGGCTACACCTTC
V: TRBV11-2; D: -; J: TRBJ1-1; size: -; CDR3: CASSSPRGGANEAFF; DNA: TGTGCCAGCAGCTCCCCCCGCGGGGGGGCAAATGAAGCTTTCTTT
V: TRBV6-4; D: TRBD1; J: TRBJ1-1; size: once; CDR3: CARAIRDSVNTEAFF; DNA: TGTGCCCGAGCCATCAGGGACAGCGTGAACACTGAAGCTTTCTTT
V: TRBV11-2; D: -; J: TRBJ2-3; size: -; CDR3: CASSPPSGVTDTQYF; DNA: TGTGCCAGCAGCCCTCCGTCCGGGGTCACAGATACGCAGTATTTT
V: TRBV20-1; D: -; J: TRBJ1-1; size: -; CDR3: CSARRFPEAFF; DNA: TGCAGTGCTAGACGTTTCCCTGAAGCTTTCTTT
V: TRBV6-5; D: -; J: TRBJ1-4; size: -; CDR3: CASSYLGSGVLRLFF; DNA: TGTGCCAGCAGTTACTTGGGGTCGGGAGTCCTTAGACTGTTTTTT
V: TRBV4-1; D: -; J: TRBJ2-3; size: -; CDR3: CARGGGQESTDTQYF; DNA: TGCGCCAGGGGCGGAGGCCAGGAGAGCACAGATACGCAGTATTTT
V: TRBV6-5; D: TRBD1; J: TRBJ1-4; size: once; CDR3: CASSLLQGNEKLFF; DNA: TGTGCCAGCAGTTTATTACAGGGGAATGAAAAACTGTTTTTT
V: TRBV7-9; D: TRBD1; J: TRBJ1-4; size: once; CDR3: CASSPRTGGEKLFF; DNA: TGTGCCAGCAGCCCGCGGACAGGGGGTGAAAAACTGTTTTTT
V: TRBV5-6; D: TRBD1; J: TRBJ1-4; size: -; CDR3: CASSSTGTGPTTNEKLFF; DNA: TGTGCCAGCAGCTCCACCGGGACAGGACCTACAACTAATGAAAAACTGTTTTTT
V: TRBV18; D: -; J: TRBJ1-1; size: once; CDR3: CASSPGLLGMLDTEAFF; DNA: TGTGCCAGCTCACCCGGACTTTTAGGAATGTTGGACACTGAAGCTTTCTTT
V: TRBV7-2; D: -; J: TRBJ1-4; size: -; CDR3: CASSLVGLREKLFF; DNA: TGTGCCAGCAGCTTAGTGGGGCTAAGGGAAAAACTGTTTTTT
V: TRBV7-2; D: TRBD1; J: TRBJ2-7; size: -; CDR3: CASSHGQGGSYEQYF; DNA: TGTGCCAGCAGCCACGGACAGGGTGGCTCCTACGAGCAGTACTTC